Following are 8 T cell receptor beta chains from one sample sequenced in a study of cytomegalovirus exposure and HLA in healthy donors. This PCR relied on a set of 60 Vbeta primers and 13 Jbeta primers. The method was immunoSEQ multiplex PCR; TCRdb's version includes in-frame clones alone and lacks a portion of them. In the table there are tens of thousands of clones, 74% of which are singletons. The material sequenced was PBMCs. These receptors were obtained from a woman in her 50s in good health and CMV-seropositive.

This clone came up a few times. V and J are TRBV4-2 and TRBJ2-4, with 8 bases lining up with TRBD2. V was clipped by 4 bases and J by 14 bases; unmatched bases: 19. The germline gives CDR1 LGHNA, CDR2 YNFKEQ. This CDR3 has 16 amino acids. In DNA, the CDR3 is TGTGCCAGCAGCCCAGGCCCCCCGGGGGGGCGGGCTTTGGAGTACTTC. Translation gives CASSPGPPGGRALEYF.

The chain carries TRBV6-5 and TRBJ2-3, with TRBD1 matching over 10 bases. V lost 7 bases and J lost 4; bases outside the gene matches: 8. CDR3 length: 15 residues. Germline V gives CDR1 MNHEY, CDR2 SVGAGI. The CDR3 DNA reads TGTGCCAGCACCCTGACAGGGGGCGCGGCAGATACGCAGTATTTT. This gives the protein CASTLTGGAADTQYF.

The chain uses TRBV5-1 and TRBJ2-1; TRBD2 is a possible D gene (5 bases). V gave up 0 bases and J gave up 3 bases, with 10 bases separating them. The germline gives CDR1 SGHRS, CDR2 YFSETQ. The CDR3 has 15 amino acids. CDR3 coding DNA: TGCGCCAGCAGCTTGGACGGGAACTTCTACAATGAGCAGTTCTTC. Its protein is CASSLDGNFYNEQFF.

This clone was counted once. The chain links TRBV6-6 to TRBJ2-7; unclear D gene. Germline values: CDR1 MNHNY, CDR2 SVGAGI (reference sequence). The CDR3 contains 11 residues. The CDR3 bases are TGTGCAAGCTCTCAGTCCTACGAGCAGTACTTC. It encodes CASSQSYEQYF.

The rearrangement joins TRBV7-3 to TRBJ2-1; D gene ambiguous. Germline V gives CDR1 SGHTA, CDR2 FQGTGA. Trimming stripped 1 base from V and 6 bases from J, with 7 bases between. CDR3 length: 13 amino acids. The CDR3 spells CASSLSLRNEQFF. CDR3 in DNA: TGTGCCAGCAGCTTAAGCCTACGCAATGAGCAGTTCTTC.

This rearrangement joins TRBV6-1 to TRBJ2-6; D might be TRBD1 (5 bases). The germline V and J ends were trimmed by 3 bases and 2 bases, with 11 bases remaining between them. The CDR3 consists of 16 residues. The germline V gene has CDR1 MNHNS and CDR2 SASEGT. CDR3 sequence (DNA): TGTGCCAGCAGTGAGACACAGGAGCCTGGGGCCAACGTCCTGACTTTC. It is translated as CASSETQEPGANVLTF.

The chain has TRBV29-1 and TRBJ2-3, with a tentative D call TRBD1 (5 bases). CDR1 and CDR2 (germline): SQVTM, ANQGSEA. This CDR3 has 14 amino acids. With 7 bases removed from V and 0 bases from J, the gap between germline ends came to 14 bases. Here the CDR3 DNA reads TGCAGCGCATGGCTAGGGGAAAGCACAGATACGCAGTATTTT. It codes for CSAWLGESTDTQYF.

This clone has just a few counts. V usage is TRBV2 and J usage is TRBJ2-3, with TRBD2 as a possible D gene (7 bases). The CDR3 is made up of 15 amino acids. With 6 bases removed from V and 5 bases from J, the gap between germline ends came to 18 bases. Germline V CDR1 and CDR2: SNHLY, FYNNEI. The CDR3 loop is CASSPAGGRRDTQYF. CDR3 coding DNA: TGTGCCAGCAGCCCCGCCGGGGGGCGGCGAGATACGCAGTATTTT.